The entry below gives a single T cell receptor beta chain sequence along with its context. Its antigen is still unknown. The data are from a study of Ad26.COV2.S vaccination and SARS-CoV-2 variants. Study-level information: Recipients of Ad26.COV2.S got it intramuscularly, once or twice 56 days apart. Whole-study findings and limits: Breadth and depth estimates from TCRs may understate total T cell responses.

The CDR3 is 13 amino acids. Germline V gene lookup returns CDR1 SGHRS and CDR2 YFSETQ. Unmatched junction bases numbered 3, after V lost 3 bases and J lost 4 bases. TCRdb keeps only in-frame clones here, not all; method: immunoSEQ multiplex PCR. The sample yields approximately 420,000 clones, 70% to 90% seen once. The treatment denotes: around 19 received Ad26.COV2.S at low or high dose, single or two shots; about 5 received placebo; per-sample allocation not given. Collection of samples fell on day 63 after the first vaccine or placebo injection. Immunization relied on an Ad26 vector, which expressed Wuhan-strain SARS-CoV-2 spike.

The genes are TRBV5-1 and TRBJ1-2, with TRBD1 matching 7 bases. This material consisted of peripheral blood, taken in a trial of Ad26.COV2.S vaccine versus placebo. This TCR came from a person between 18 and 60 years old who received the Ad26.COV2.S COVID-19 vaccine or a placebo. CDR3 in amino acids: CASSWDRAYGYTF. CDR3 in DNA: TGCGCCAGCAGCTGGGACAGAGCCTATGGCTACACCTTC. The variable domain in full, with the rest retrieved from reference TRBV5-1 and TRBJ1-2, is KAGVTQTPRYLIKTRGQQVTLSCSPISGHRSVSWYQQTPGQGLQFLFEYFSETQRNKGNFPGRFSGRQFSNSRSEMNVSTLELGDSALYLCASSWDRAYGYTFGSGTRLTVV.